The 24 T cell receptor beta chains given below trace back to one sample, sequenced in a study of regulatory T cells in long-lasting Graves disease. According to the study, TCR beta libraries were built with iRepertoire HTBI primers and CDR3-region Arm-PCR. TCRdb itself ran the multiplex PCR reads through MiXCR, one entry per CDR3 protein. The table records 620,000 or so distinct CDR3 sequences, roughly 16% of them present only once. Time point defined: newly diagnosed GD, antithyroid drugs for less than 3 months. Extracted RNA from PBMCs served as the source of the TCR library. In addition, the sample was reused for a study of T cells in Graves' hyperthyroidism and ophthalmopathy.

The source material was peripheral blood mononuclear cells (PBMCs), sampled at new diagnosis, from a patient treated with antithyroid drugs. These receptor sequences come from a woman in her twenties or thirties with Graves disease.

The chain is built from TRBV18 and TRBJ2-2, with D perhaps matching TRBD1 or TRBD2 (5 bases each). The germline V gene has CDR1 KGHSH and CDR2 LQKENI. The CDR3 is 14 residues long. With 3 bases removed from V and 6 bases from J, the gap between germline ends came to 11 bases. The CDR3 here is CASSPRGTAGELFF. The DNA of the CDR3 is TGTGCCAGCTCACCCAGAGGGACCGCCGGGGAGCTGTTTTTT.

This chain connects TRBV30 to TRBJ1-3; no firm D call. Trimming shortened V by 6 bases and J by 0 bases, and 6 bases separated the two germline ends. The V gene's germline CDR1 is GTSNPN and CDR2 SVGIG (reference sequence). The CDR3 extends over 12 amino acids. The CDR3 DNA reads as TGTGCCTGTCGTCTCTCTGGAAACACCATATATTTT. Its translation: CACRLSGNTIYF.

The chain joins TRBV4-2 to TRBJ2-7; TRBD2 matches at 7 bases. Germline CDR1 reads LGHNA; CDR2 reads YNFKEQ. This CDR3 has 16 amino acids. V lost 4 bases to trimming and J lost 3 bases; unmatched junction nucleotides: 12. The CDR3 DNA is TGTGCCAGCAGCCCCTCCGTGGCGGGAGCGCTCTACGAGCAGTACTTC. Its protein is CASSPSVAGALYEQYF.

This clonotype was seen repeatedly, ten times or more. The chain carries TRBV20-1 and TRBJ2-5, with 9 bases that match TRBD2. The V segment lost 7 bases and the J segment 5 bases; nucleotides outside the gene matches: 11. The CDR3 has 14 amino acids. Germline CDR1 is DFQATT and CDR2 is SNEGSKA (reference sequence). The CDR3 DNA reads TGCAGTGGTGACTATAGCGGGAGCACGGAGACCCAGTACTTC. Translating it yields CSGDYSGSTETQYF.

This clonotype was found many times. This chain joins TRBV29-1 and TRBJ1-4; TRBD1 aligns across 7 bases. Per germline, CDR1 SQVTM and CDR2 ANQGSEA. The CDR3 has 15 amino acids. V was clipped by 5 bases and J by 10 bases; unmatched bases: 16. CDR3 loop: CSVSGQGVRGGKLFF. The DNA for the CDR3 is TGCAGCGTTTCCGGGCAGGGGGTCAGAGGCGGAAAACTGTTTTTT.

CDR3: CAISTRGEQYF. The CDR3 DNA reads as TGTGCCATCAGCACCCGGGGGGAGCAGTACTTC. This sequence joins TRBV10-3 and TRBJ2-7; maybe TRBD2 (6 bases). The CDR3 covers 11 residues. The V end lost 6 bases, the J end lost 7 bases, and 10 bases lay between the germline ends. Germline-derived CDR1 and CDR2 are ENHRY and SYGVKD.

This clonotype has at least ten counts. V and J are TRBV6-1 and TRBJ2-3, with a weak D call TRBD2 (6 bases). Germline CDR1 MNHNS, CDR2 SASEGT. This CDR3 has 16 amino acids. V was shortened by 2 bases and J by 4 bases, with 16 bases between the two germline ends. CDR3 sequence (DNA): TGTGCCAGCAGTGAATGGGGGGATACCAGGCCAGATACGCAGTATTTT. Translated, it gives CASSEWGDTRPDTQYF.

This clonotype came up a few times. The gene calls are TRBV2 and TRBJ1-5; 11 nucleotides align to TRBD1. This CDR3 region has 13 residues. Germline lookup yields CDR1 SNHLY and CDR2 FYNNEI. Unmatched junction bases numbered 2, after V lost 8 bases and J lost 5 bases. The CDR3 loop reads CASGQGAHQPQHF. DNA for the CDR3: TGTGCCAGCGGACAGGGGGCGCATCAGCCCCAGCATTTT.

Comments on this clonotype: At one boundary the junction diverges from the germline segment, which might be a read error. This chain's CDR3 is CASSMGRGLKTEAFF. CDR3 coding DNA: TGTGCCAGTAGTATGGGGCGGGGGTTGAAGACTGAAGCTTTCTTT. The chain uses TRBV19 and TRBJ1-1; possible D gene TRBD1, 5 bases. This CDR3 region has 15 residues. Germline V lookup: CDR1 LNHDA, CDR2 SQIVND (reference sequence).

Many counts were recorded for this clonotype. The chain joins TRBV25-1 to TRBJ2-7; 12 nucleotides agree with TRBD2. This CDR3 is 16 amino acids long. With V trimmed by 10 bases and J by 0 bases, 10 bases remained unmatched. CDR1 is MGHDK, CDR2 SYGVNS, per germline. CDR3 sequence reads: CANPSGRETNSYEQYF. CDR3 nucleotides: TGTGCCAACCCTAGCGGGAGGGAGACTAACTCCTACGAGCAGTACTTC.

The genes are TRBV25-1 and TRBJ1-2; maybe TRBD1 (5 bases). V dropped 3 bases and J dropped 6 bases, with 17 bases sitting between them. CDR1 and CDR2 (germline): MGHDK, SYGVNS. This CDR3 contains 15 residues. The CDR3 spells CASSEGPGISHGYTF. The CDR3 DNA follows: TGTGCCAGCAGTGAGGGGCCAGGGATAAGCCATGGCTACACCTTC.

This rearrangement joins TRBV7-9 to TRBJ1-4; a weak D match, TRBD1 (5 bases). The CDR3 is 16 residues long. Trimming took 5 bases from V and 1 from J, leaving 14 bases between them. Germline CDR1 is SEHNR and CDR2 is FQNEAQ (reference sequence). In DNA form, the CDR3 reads TGTGCCAGCAGCCTCGGGACTCCTGTAACTAATGAAAAACTGTTTTTT. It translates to CASSLGTPVTNEKLFF.

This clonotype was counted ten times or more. Written as DNA, the CDR3 is TGCAGTGCTAGTTTGGCTAGCGGAAGCACAGATACGCAGTATTTT. It is translated as CSASLASGSTDTQYF. The J gene is TRBJ2-3, the V gene TRBV20-1, with 7 bases identical to TRBD2. Germline V lookup: CDR1 DFQATT, CDR2 SNEGSKA (reference sequence). V was pared by 3 bases and J by 0 bases, with 6 bases of the junction left unmatched. The CDR3 length is 15 residues.

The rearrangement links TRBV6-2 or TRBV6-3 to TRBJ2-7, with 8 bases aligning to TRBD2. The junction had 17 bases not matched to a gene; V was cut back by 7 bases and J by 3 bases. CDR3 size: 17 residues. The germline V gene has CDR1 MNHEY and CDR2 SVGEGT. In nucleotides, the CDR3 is TGTGCCAGCACCCAATTTCGGGACGGGAGGGCATTCTACGAGCAGTACTTC. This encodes CASTQFRDGRAFYEQYF.

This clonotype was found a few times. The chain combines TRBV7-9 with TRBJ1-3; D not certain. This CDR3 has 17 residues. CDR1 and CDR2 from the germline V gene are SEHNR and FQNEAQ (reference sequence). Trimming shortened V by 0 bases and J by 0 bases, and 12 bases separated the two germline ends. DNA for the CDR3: TGTGCCAGCAGCTTAGCACGGGAGCAGCTCTCTGGAAACACCATATATTTT. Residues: CASSLAREQLSGNTIYF.

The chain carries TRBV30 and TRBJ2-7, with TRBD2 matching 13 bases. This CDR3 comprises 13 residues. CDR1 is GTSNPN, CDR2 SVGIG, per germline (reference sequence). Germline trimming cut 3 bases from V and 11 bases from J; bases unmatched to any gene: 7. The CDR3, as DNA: TGTGCCTGGAGAGGACTAGCGGGAGAGAGCGAGTACTTC. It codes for CAWRGLAGESEYF. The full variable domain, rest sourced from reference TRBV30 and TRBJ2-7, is SQTIHQWPATLVQPVGSPLSLECTVEGTSNPNLYWYRQAAGRGLQLLFYSVGIGQISSEVPQNLSASRPQDRQFILSSKKLLLSDSGFYLCAWRGLAGESEYFGPGTRLTVT.

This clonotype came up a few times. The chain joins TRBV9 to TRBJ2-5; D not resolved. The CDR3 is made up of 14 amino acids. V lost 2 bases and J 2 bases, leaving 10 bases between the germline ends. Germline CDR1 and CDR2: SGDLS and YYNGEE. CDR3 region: CASSVDVGQETQYF. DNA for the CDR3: TGTGCCAGCAGCGTTGATGTAGGACAAGAGACCCAGTACTTC.

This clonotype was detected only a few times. CDR3 coding DNA: TGCGCCAGCAGCTTGTCACTAGCGGGAGTTGGAGGGACCTCCTACGAGCAGTACTTC. The encoded protein is CASSLSLAGVGGTSYEQYF. The chain uses TRBV5-1 and TRBJ2-7; 11 bases fit TRBD2. Trimming removed 1 base from V and 0 bases from J; junction bases left unmatched: 12. Germline V CDR1 and CDR2: SGHRS, YFSETQ. The CDR3 extends over 19 amino acids.

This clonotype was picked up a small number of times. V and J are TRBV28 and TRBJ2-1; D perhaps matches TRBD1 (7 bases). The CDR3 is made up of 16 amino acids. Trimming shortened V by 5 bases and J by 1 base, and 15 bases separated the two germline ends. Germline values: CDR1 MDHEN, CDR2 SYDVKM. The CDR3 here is CASSPRGASSYNEQFF. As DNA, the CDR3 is TGTGCCAGCAGTCCCAGGGGGGCAAGTTCCTACAATGAGCAGTTCTTC.

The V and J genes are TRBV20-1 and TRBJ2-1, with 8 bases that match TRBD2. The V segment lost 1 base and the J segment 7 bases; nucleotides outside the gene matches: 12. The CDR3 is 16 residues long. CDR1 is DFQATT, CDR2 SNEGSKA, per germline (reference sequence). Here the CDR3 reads CSARGIGAGEVNEQFF. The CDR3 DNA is TGCAGTGCTAGAGGGATCGGAGCGGGAGAAGTGAATGAGCAGTTCTTC.

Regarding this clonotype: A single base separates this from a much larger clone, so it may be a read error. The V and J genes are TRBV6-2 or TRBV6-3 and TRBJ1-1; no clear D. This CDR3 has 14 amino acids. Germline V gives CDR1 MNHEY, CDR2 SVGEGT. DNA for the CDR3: TGTGTCAGCAGTTACTTGGGGAGGGCCACTGAAGCTTTCTTT. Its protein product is CVSSYLGRATEAFF.

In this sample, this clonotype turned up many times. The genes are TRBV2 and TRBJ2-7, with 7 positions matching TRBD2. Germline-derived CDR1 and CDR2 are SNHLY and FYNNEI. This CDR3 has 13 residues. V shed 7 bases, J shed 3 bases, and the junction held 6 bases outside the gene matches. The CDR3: CASTIAGIYEQYF. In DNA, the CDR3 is TGTGCCAGCACCATAGCGGGTATCTACGAGCAGTACTTC.

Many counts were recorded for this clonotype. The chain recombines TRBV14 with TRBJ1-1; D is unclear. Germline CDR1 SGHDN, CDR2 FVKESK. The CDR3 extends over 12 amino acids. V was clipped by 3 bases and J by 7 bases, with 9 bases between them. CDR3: CASSQNRGEAFF. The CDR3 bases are TGTGCCAGCAGCCAGAACCGGGGTGAAGCTTTCTTT.

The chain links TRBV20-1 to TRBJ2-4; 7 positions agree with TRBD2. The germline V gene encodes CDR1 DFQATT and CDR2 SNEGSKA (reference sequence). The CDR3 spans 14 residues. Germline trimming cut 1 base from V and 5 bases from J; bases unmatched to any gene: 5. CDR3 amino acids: CSARASLAENIQYF. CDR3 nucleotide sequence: TGCAGTGCTAGAGCTTCGCTAGCGGAAAACATTCAGTACTTC.